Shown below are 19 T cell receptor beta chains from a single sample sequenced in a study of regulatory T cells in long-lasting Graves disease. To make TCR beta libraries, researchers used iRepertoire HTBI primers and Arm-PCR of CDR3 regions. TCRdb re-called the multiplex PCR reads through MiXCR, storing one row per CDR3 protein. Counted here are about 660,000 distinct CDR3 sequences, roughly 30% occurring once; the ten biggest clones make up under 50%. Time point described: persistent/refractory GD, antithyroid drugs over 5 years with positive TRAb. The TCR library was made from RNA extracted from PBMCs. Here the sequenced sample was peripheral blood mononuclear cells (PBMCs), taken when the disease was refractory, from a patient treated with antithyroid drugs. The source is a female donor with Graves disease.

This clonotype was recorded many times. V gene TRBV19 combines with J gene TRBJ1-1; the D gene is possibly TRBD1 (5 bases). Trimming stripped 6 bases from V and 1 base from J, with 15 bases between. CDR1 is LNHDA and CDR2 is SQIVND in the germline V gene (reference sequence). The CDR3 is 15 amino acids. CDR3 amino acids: CASSPDEGWNTEAFF. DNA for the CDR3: TGTGCCAGTAGCCCCGATGAGGGGTGGAACACTGAAGCTTTCTTT. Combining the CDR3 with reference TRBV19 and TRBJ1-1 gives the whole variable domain DGGITQSPKYLFRKEGQNVTLSCEQNLNHDAMYWYRQDPGQGLRLIYYSQIVNDFQKGDIAEGYSVSREKKESFPLTVTSAQKNPTAFYLCASSPDEGWNTEAFFGQGTRLTVV.

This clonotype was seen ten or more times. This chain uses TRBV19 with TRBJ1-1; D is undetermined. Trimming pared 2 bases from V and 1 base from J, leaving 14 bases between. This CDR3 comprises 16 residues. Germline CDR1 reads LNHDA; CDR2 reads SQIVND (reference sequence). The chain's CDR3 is CASSISLNRGNTEAFF. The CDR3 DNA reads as TGTGCCAGTAGTATATCGTTGAATCGGGGGAACACTGAAGCTTTCTTT.

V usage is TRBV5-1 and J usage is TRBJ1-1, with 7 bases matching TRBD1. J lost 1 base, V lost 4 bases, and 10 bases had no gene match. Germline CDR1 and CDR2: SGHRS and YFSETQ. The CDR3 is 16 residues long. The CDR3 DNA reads TGCGCCAGCAGCGAAAATACCGGGACAGCGAACACTGAAGCTTTCTTT. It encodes CASSENTGTANTEAFF.

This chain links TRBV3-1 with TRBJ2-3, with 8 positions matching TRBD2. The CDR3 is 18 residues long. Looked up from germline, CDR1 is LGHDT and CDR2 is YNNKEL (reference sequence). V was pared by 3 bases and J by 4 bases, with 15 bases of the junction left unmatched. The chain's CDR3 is CASSQQRPGLGIPDTQYF. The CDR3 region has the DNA TGTGCCAGCAGCCAGCAACGGCCGGGACTAGGGATTCCAGATACGCAGTATTTT.

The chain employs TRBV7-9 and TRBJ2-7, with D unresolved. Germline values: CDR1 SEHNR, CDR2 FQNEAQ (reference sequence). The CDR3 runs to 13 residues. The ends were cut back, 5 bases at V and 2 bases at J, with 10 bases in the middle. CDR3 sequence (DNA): TGTGCCAGCAGCCCGGCAGTAACCTACGAGCAGTACTTC. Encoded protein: CASSPAVTYEQYF. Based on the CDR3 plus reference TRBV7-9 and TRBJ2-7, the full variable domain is DTGVSQNPRHKITKRGQNVTFRCDPISEHNRLYWYRQTLGQGPEFLTYFQNEAQLEKSRLLSDRFSAERPKGSFSTLEIQRTEQGDSAMYLCASSPAVTYEQYFGPGTRLTVT.

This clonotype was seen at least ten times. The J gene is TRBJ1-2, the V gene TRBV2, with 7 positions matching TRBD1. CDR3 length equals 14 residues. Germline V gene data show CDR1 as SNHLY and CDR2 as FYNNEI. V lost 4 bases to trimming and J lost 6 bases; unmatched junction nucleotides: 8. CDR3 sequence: CASSVVRGKDGYTF. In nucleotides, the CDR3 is TGTGCCAGCAGTGTTGTCAGGGGGAAGGATGGCTACACCTTC.

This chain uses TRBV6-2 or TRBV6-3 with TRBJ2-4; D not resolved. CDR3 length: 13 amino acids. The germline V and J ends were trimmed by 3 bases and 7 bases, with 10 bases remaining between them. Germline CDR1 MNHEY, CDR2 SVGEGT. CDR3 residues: CASSYGNSNIQYF. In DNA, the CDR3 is TGTGCCAGCAGTTATGGCAACTCGAACATTCAGTACTTC.

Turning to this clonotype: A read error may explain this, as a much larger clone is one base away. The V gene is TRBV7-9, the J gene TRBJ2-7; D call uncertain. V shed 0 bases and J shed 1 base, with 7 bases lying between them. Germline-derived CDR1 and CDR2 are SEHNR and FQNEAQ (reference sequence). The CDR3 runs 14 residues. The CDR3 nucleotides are TGTGCCAGCAGCTTAGCGCGCAGATCCTACGAGCAGTACTTC. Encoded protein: CASSLARRSYEQYF.

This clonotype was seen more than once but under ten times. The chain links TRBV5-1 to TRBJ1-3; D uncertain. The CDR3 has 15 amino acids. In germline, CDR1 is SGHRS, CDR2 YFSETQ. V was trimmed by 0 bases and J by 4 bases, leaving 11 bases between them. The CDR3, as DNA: TGCGCCAGCAGCTTGGACGTGGGCATGGGAAACACCATATATTTT. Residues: CASSLDVGMGNTIYF.

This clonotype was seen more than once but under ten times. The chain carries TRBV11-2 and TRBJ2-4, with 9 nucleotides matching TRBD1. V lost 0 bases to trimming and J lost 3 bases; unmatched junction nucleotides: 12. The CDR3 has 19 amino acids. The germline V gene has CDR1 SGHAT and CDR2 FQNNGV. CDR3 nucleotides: TGTGCCAGCAGCTTAGAGTGGGCTGGACAGGGGAAGGACAAAAACATTCAGTACTTC. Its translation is CASSLEWAGQGKDKNIQYF.

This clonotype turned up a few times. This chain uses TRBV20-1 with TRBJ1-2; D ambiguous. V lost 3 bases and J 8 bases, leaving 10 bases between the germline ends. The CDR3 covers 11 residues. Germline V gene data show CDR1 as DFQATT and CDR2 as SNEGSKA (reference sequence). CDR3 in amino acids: CSARRLGGYTF. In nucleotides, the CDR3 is TGCAGTGCTAGGAGGCTTGGGGGCTACACCTTC.

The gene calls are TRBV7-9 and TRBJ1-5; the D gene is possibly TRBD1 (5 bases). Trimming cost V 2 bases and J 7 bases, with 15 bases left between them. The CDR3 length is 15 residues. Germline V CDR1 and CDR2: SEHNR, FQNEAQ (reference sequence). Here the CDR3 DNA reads TGTGCCAGCAGCTTAAGCACAGGATTTGTGCAGCCCCAGCATTTT. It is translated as CASSLSTGFVQPQHF. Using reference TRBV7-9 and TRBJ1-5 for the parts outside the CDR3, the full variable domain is DTGVSQNPRHKITKRGQNVTFRCDPISEHNRLYWYRQTLGQGPEFLTYFQNEAQLEKSRLLSDRFSAERPKGSFSTLEIQRTEQGDSAMYLCASSLSTGFVQPQHFGDGTRLSIL.

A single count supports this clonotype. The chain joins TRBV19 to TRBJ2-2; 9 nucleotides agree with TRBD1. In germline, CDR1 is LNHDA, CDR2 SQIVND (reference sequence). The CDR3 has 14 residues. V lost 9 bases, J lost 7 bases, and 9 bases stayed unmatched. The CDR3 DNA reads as TGTGCCAGCCGGCCGGGACAGGGTTACGGGGAGCTGTTTTTT. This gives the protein CASRPGQGYGELFF.

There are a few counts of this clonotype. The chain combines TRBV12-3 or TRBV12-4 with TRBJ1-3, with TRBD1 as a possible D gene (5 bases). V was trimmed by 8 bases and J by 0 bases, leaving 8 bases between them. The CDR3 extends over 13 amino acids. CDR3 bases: TGTGCCAGCCACAGGAACTCTGGAAACACCATATATTTT. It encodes CASHRNSGNTIYF.

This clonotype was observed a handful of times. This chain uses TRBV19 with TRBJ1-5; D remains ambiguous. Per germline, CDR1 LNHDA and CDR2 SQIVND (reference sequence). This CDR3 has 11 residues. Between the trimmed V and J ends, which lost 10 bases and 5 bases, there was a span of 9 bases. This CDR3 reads CATGQDQPQHF. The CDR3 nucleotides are TGTGCCACCGGGCAGGATCAGCCCCAGCATTTT.

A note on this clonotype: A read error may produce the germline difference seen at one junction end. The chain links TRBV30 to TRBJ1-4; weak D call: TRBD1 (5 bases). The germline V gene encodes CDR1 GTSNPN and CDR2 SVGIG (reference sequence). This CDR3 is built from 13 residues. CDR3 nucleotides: TGTACCTGTGGGGGGACGGTAAAAGGAAAACTGTTTTTT. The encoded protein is CTCGGTVKGKLFF.

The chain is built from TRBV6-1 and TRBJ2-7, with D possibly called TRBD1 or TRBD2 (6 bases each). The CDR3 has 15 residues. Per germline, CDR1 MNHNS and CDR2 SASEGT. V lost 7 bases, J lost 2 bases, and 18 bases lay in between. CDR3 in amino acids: CASTPGPGAAYEQYF. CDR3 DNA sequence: TGTGCCAGCACCCCCGGGCCGGGGGCGGCCTACGAGCAGTACTTC.

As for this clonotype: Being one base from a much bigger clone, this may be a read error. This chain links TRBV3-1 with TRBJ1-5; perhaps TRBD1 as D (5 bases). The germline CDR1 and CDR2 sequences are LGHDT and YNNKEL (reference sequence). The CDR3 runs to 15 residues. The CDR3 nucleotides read TGTCCCAGCAGCCAAGGGGTTTCGGGCAATCAGCCCCAGCATTTT. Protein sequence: CPSSQGVSGNQPQHF.

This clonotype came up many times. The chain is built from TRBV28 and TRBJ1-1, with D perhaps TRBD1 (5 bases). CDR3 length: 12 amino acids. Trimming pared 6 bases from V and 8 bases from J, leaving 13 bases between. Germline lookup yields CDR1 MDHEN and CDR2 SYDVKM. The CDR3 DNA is TGTGCCAGCAGACCCCCTTGGGGGGAAGCTTTCTTT. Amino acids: CASRPPWGEAFF.